This is a list of T cell receptor beta chains from one sample in a study of CD8 T cells in ankylosing spondylitis. Each CDR3 protein gets one entry after TCRdb re-called the 5' RACE reads with MiXCR. The data hold 200,000 to 300,000 distinct CDR3 sequences, with more than 20% observed a single time. Material for sequencing was blood, either unsorted or a sorted T cell fraction (not recorded which). Source of these receptors: a male donor with ankylosing spondylitis or in good health (not recorded which). Both conserved end residues are part of each CDR3.

>TRBV20-1
CSARSGRQYSYEQYF
>TRBV11-2
CASSSPGRVTNYGYTF
>TRBV19
CASSIGENYGYTF
>TRBV12-3/TRBV12-4
CASSSSASEQFF
>TRBV6-2/TRBV6-3
CASSYRGAPRYNEQFF
>TRBV12-3/TRBV12-4
CASSSQGFGANYGYTF
>TRBV6-1
CASSPQGTDTQYF
>TRBV12-3/TRBV12-4
CASSLAGANQPQHF
>TRBV5-5
CASSLGVGDEQFF
>TRBV20-1
CSAPVGGGETQYF
>TRBV12-3/TRBV12-4
CASSLDWRSTGELFF
>TRBV29-1
CSVEAGVGQPQHF
>TRBV5-1
CASSLDIRYEQYF
>TRBV29-1
CSVGVSGAKTDTQYF
>TRBV29-1
CSVGGLAATEQYF
>TRBV5-5
CASSPGQPSYNEQFF
>TRBV6-5
CASRQGDYGYTF
>TRBV20-1
CSASPTELYGYTF
>TRBV20-1
CSARDLKGWNSPLHF
>TRBV20-1
CSARQVFDTDTQYF
>TRBV20-1
CSALSLDRGLGDTQYF
>TRBV20-1
CSALSSYSNYGYTF
>TRBV5-1
CASSLQDNTEAFF
>TRBV12-3/TRBV12-4
CASRTSGPVHTQYF